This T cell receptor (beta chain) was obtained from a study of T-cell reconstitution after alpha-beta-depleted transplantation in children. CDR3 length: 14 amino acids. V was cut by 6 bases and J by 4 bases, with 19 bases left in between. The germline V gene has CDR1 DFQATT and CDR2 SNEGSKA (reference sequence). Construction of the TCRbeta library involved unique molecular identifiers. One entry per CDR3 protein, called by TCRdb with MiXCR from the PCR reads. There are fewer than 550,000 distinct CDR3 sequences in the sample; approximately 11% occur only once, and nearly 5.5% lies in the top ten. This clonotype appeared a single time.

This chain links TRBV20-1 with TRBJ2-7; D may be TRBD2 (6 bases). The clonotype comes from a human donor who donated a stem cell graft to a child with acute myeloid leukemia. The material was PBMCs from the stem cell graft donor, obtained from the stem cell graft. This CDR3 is CSAKGTPNLYEQYF. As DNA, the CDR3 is TGCAGTGCAAAAGGGACTCCAAATTTATACGAGCAGTACTTC.